The clone carrying this T cell receptor (beta chain) was seen a handful of times. Its antigen is as yet unknown. One entry per CDR3 protein, called by TCRdb with MiXCR from the 5' RACE reads. Among 350,000 to 500,000 distinct CDR3 sequences listed, less than 20% were seen once. The data derive from a study of identical twins. Study-level points and caveats: Monozygotic twins shared more out-of-frame TCR alpha than recombination models predicted. Researchers reported excess low generation probability among twin-shared out-of-frame alpha sequences.

The CDR3 contains 14 residues. The V gene lost 0 bases and the J gene lost 3 bases, with 5 bases spanning the gap. Germline V lookup: CDR1 LGHNA, CDR2 YSLEER. The genes are TRBV4-3 and TRBJ2-2; D is uncertain. The sample consisted of naive T cells sorted from blood. The clonotype was recovered from a man aged 50 or older in good health. The CDR3 sequence: CASSQELHTGELFF. For the CDR3, the DNA is TGCGCCAGCAGCCAAGAGCTGCACACCGGGGAGCTGTTTTTT.